These T cell receptor beta chains were read from a single sample in a study of shared clonotypes between healthy human individuals. Sequencing used immunoSEQ multiplex PCR; TCRdb keeps in-frame clones, though not all of them. This sample has about 2 million clones, with approximately 95% found just once. The sample was naive CD4+ T cells sorted from blood. The source of these receptors is a man between 18 and 35 years old in good health. CDR3s include the opening cysteine and the closing phenylalanine or tryptophan. Each record gives: V gene, CDR3 protein.

V: TRBV30; CDR3: CAWSVQKGVRGQETQYF
V: TRBV27; CDR3: CASSQTSGVYNEQFF
V: TRBV7-2; CDR3: CASSSTSGSYNEQFF
V: TRBV28; CDR3: CASSFSGNNQPQHF
V: TRBV27; CDR3: CASSLFRLPNSPLHF
V: TRBV18; CDR3: CASSKDGSMNTEAFF
V: TRBV7-9; CDR3: CASSALDRTPNQPQHF
V: TRBV6-5; CDR3: CASSYSGAHGWPLHF
V: TRBV28; CDR3: CASRTGTSTQYF
V: TRBV6-1; CDR3: CASTPWEGFDYGYTF
V: TRBV5-4; CDR3: CAISTGDKDTQYF
V: TRBV18; CDR3: CASSRWISSPSEQYF
V: TRBV18; CDR3: CASSPRAGEQYF
V: TRBV18; CDR3: CASSSLTGGMETQYF
V: TRBV6-1; CDR3: CASKSPKWQPQHF
V: TRBV30; CDR3: CAWSVLLGGQGQPQHF
V: TRBV7-9; CDR3: CASSRNRQGKDFHF
V: TRBV18; CDR3: CASSPKGLAGNEQFF
V: TRBV5-1; CDR3: CASSLSQNTGELFF
V: TRBV5-4; CDR3: CASSLGDSSGNTIYF
V: TRBV11-3; CDR3: CASSPGQGKTGELFF
V: TRBV6-5; CDR3: CASSYRGSGYTF
V: TRBV2; CDR3: CASSSPAGRQETQYF
V: TRBV2; CDR3: CASTFGVGDGYTF
V: TRBV6-5; CDR3: CASRVGAGPTGELFF
V: TRBV21-1; CDR3: CASNDRVSYDNSPLHF
V: TRBV9; CDR3: CASSVGPNSEAFF
V: TRBV7-2; CDR3: CASSREGGETQYF
V: TRBV7-2; CDR3: CASSWGTSGTYEQYF
V: TRBV9; CDR3: CASSVGGRSADGYTF
V: TRBV30; CDR3: CAWRGGQGFYEQYF
V: TRBV2; CDR3: CASTGQRSSYEQYF